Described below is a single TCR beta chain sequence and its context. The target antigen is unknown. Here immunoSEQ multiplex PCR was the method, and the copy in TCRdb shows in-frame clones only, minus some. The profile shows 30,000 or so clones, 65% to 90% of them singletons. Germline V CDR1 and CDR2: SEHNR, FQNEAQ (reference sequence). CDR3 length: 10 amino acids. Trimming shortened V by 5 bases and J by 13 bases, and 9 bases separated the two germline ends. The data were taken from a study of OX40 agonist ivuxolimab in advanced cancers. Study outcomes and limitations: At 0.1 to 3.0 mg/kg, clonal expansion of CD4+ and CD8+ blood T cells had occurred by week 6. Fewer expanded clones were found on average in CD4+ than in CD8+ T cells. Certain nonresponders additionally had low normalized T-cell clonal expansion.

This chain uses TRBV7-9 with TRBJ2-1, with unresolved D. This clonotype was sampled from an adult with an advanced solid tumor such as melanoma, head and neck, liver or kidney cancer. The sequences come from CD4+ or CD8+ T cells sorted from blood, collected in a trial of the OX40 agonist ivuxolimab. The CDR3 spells CASSQTIQFF. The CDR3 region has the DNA TGTGCCAGCAGCCAAACCATACAGTTCTTC.